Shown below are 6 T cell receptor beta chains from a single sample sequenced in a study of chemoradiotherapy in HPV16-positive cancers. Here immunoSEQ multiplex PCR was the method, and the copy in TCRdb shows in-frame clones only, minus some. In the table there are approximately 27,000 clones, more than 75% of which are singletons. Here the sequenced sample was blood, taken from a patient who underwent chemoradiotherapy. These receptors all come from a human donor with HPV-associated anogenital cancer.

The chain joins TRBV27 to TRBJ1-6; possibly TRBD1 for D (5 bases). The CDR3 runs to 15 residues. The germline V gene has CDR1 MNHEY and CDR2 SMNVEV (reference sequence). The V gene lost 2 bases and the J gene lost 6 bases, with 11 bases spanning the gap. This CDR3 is CASSLGGQLNSPLHF. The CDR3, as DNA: TGTGCCAGCAGTTTAGGGGGTCAACTTAATTCACCCCTCCACTTT.

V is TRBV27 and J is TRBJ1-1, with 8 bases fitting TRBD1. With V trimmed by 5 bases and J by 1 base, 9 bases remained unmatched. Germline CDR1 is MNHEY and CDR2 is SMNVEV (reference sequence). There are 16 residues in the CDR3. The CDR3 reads CASSPAGGLRNTEAFF. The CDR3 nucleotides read TGTGCCAGCAGTCCTGCAGGGGGCTTGAGGAACACTGAAGCTTTCTTT.

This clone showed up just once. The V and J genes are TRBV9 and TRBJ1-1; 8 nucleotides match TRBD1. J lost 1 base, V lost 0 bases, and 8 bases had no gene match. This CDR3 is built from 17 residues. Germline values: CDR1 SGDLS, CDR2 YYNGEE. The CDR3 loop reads CASSVGAGGYQNTEAFF. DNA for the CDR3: TGTGCCAGCAGCGTAGGGGCAGGGGGCTATCAGAACACTGAAGCTTTCTTT.

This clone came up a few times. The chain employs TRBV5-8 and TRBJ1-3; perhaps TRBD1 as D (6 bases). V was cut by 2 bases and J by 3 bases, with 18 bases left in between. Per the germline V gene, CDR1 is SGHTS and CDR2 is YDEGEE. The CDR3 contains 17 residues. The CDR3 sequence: CASSFYTQGIGGNTIYF. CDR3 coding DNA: TGTGCCAGCAGCTTCTACACGCAGGGGATCGGTGGAAACACCATATATTTT.

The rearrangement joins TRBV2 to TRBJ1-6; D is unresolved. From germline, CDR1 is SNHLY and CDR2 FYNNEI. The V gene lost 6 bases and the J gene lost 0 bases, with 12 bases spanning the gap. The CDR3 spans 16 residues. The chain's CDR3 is CASRADGSSYNSPLHF. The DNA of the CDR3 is TGTGCCAGCAGGGCTGACGGGAGCTCCTATAATTCACCCCTCCACTTT.

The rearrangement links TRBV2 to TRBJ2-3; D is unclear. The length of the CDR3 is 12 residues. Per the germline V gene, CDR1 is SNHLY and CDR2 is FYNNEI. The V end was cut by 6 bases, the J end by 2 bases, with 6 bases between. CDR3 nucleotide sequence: TGTGCCAGCAGGGACGACACAGATACGCAGTATTTT. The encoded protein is CASRDDTDTQYF.